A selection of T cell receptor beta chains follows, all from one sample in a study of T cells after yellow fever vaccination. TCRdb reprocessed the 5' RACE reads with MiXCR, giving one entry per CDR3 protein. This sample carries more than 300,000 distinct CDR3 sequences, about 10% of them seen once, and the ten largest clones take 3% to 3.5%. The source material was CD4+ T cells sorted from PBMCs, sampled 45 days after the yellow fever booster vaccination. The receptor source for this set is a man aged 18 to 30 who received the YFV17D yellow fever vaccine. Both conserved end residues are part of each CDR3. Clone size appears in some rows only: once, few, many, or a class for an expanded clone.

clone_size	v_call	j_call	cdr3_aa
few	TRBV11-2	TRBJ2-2	CASSLGREVVGELFF
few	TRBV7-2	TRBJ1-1	CASSLVPRGSEAFF
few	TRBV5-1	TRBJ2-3	CASSLILAGGTDTQYF
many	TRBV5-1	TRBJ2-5	CASSLVQTQYF
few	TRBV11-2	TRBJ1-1	CASSPRTGIEAFF
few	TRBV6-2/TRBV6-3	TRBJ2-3	CASSRDRVAGSTQYF
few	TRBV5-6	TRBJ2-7	CASSTGVYEQYF
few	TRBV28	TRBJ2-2	CASSLADGPGELFF
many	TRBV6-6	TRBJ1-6	CASSPTGLSPLHF
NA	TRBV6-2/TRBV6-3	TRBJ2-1	CASSPLGGHEQFF
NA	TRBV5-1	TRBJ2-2	CAGSASGNTGELFF
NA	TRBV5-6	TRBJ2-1	CASSFQGAYEQFF
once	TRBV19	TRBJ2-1	CASTPGRAGSYNEQFF
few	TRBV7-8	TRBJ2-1	CASSFSQGSRYNEQFF
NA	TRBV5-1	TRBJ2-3	CASSFGRGGTDTQYF
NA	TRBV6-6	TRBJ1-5	CASSSGQHYSNQPQHF
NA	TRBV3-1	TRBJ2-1	CASSQELRGWNEQFF
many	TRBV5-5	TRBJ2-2	CASSLGGQHTGELFF
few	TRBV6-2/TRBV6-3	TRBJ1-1	CASSYRRHTEAFF
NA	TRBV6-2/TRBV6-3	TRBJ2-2	CASRSRDTGELFF
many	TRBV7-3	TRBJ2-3	CASSIRGNPPDTQYF
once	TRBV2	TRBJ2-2	CASSESLGMLNTGELFF
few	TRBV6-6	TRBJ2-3	CASSSMGLDTQYF
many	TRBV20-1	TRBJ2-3	CSARDRQGGTDTQYF
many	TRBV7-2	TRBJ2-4	CASSLSTGNKNIQYF
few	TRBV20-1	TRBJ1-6	CSARMGNSPLHF
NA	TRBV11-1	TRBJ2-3	CASSLPKRDRITDTQYF
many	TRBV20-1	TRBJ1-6	CSARGQGGYSPLHF
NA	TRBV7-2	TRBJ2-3	CAVKEGGAATDTQYF
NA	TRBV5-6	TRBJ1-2	CASSARRLYGYTF
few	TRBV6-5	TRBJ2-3	CASSPPGVDTQYF
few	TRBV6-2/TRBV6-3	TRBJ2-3	CASISGSHTDTQYF
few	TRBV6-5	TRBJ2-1	CASSHGVNGEQFF
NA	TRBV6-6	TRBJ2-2	CASRKQSGELFF
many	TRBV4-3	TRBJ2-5	CASSQEIEGWETQYF
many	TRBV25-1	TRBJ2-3	CASTPSGAKDTQYF
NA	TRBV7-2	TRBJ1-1	CASSSSRGGMNTEAFF
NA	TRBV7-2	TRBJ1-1	CASSATASDTEAFF
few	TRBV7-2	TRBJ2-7	CASSFARGEQYF
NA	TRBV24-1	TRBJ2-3	CATSSGHTQYF
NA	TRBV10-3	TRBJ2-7	CATGADPHEQYF
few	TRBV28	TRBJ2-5	CASSLPTGVKTQYF
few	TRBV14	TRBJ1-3	CASSPWASWENTIYF
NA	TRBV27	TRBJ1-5	CASSLLGGLNQPQHF
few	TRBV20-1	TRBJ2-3	CSAPSPGQGTDTQYF
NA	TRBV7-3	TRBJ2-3	CASSPVGGGLAGSTDTQYF
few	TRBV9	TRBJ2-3	CASSAGQFNTDTQYF
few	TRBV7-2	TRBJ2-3	CASSLFRTSGGATDTQYF
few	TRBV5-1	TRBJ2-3	CASSWRASGSTDTQYF
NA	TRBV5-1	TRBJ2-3	CASSLAGTSGLGTDTQYF
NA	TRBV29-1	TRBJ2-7	CSVEASGNEQYF
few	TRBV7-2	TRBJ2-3	CASSLQGSSGLDTQYF
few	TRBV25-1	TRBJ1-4	CASADSFREKLFF
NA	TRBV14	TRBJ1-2	CASSQEGYTNYGYTF